The 5 T cell receptor beta chains listed next were all sequenced from one sample in a study of OX40 agonist ivuxolimab in advanced cancers. TCRdb's table, derived via immunoSEQ multiplex PCR, lists solely in-frame clones and lacks some. Counted here are about 100,000 clones, 70% to 90% occurring once; the ten biggest clones make up about 0.17%. Sequencing used CD4+ or CD8+ T cells sorted from blood, obtained in a trial of the OX40 agonist ivuxolimab. These receptors came from an adult with an advanced solid tumor such as melanoma, head and neck, liver or kidney cancer.

This clone occurred once. V gene TRBV4-1 combines with J gene TRBJ2-2; TRBD2 matches at 14 bases. Unmatched junction bases numbered 3, after V lost 3 bases and J lost 0 bases. Germline V gene sequence: CDR1 MGHRA, CDR2 YSYEKL. The CDR3 extends over 18 amino acids. CDR3 region: CASSQGTSGSANTGELFF. The CDR3 bases are TGCGCCAGCAGCCAGGGGACTAGCGGGAGCGCGAACACCGGGGAGCTGTTTTTT.

The CDR3 sequence is CASSLGTGLREQYF. The DNA for the CDR3 is TGTGCCAGCAGCTTAGGAACAGGGTTGCGCGAGCAGTACTTC. This sequence joins TRBV11-2 and TRBJ2-7; D is perhaps TRBD1 (6 bases). The CDR3 is 14 residues long. V lost 1 base and J 6 bases, leaving 13 bases between the germline ends. Germline-derived CDR1 and CDR2 are SGHAT and FQNNGV.

CDR3 sequence: CASSLGRSDEQFF. The DNA for the CDR3 is TGTGCCAGCAGCTTAGGTCGGAGCGATGAGCAGTTCTTC. The J gene is TRBJ2-1, the V gene TRBV11-2; no firm D call. Trimming took off 1 base at V and 8 bases at J, with 9 bases between the two ends. The CDR3 is 13 residues long. CDR1 and CDR2 from the germline V gene are SGHAT and FQNNGV.

This chain's CDR3 is CASRSGQYNEQFF. The CDR3, as DNA: TGTGCCAGCCGAAGCGGACAATACAATGAGCAGTTCTTC. The chain joins TRBV7-8 to TRBJ2-1; tentatively, D is TRBD1 or TRBD2 (5 bases each). The length of the CDR3 is 13 residues. Trimming took 8 bases from V and 4 from J, leaving 12 bases between them. Per germline, CDR1 SGHVS and CDR2 FQNEAQ.

V is TRBV6-5 and J is TRBJ2-1; D remains unclear. The germline V gene has CDR1 MNHEY and CDR2 SVGAGI. This CDR3 contains 14 residues. V shed 5 bases and J shed 5 bases, with 13 bases lying between them. CDR3 region: CASSTYSTNNEQFF. The DNA of the CDR3 is TGTGCCAGCAGTACGTACTCCACCAACAATGAGCAGTTCTTC.